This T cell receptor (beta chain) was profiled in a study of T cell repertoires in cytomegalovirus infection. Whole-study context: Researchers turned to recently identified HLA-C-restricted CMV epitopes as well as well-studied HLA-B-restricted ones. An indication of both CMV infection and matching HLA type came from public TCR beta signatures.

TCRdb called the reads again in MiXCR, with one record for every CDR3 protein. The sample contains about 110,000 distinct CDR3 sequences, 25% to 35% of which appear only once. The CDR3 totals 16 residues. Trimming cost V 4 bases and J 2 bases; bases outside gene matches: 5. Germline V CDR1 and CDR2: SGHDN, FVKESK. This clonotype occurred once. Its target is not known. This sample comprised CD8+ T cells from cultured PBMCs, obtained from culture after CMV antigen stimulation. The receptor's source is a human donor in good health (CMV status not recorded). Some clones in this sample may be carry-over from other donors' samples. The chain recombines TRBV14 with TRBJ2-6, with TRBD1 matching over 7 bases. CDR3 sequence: CASSLYRGTGANVLTF. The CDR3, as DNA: TGTGCCAGCAGCCTCTACAGGGGAACTGGGGCCAACGTCCTGACTTTC.